The sample holds a few counts of the clone carrying this T cell receptor (beta chain). The antigen is unknown. Losses at the gene ends were 5 bases for V and 5 bases for J; bases not matched to a gene: 14. The CDR3 has 17 residues. Germline V gene lookup returns CDR1 ENHRY and CDR2 SYGVKD. The sample is drawn from a study of glioma-infiltrating T cells after dendritic cell vaccination. Findings and caveats of the study: Patients with more pretreatment TILs had longer time to progression and survival.

Sequencing used immunoSEQ multiplex PCR; TCRdb keeps in-frame clones, though not all of them. This sample has 90,000 to 100,000 clones, with 70% to 80% found just once. This sample comprised blood, obtained before dendritic cell vaccination. This sequence joins TRBV10-3 and TRBJ2-4, with 8 bases aligning to TRBD2. The receptor was derived from a human donor with glioblastoma. The CDR3 loop reads CAISSVGAGAAENIQYF. The CDR3 DNA follows: TGTGCCATCAGTAGTGTAGGAGCGGGGGCCGCCGAAAACATTCAGTACTTC.